This TCR beta chain is drawn from a study of blood T cell repertoires in COVID-19. Across the study: Material from acute and convalescent COVID-19 was sourced from the United States, Italy and Spain.

This table comes from immunoSEQ multiplex PCR, and its TCRdb copy is limited to in-frame clones, with some not included. The table has under 300,000 clones, around nine tenths seen once; the top ten hold 1.9%. J was trimmed by 8 bases and V by 5 bases; bases with no gene match: 3. CDR1 and CDR2 from the germline V gene are SGDLS and YYNGEE. The CDR3 contains 14 residues. This rearrangement joins TRBV9 to TRBJ2-1, with TRBD2 matching over 14 bases. The source is a woman in her fifties or sixties who had recovered from COVID-19. The sequenced material came from PBMCs or T cells enriched from blood (not recorded which). This CDR3 is CASRRTSGGHEQFF. For the CDR3, the DNA is TGTGCCAGCAGGCGGACTAGCGGGGGGCATGAGCAGTTCTTC. The full variable domain, in which reference TRBV9 and TRBJ2-1 provide the parts outside the CDR3, is DSGVTQTPKHLITATGQRVTLRCSPRSGDLSVYWYQQSLDQGLQFLIQYYNGEERAKGNILERFSAQQFPDLHSELNLSSLELGDSALYFCASRRTSGGHEQFFGPGTRLTVL.